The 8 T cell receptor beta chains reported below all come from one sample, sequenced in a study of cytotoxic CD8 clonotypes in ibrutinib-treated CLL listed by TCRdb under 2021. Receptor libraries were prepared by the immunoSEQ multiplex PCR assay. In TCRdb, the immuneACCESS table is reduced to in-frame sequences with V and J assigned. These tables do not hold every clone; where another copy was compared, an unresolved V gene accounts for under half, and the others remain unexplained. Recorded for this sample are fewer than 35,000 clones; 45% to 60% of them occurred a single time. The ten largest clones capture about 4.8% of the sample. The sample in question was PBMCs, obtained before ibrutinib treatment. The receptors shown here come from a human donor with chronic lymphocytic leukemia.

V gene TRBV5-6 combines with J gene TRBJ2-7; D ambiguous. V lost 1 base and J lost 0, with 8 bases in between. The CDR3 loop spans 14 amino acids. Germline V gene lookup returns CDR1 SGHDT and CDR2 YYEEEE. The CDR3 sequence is CASSLSRFSYEQYF. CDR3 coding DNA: TGTGCCAGCAGCTTGAGCAGGTTCTCCTACGAGCAGTACTTC.

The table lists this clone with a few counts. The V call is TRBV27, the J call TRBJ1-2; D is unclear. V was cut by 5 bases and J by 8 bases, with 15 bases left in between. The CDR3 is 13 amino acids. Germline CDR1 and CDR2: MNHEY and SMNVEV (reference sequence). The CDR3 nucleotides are TGTGCCAGCAGTCAAAGTACCCTGGGGGGCTACACCTTC. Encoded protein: CASSQSTLGGYTF.

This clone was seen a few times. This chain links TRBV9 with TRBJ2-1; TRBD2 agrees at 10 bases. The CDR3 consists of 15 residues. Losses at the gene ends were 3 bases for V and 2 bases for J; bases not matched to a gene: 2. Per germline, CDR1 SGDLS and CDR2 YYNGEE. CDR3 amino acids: CASSASGRAYNEQFF. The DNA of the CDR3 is TGTGCCAGCAGCGCAAGCGGGAGGGCCTACAATGAGCAGTTCTTC.

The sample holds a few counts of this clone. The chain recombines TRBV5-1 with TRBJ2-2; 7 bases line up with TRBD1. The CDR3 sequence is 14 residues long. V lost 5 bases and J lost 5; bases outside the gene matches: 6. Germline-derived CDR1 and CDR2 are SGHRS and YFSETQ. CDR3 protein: CASRDRLETGELFF. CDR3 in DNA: TGCGCCAGCAGGGACAGGCTAGAGACCGGGGAGCTGTTTTTT.

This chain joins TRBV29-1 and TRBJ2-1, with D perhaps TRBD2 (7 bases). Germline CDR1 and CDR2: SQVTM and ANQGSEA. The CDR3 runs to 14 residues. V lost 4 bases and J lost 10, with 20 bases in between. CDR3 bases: TGCAGCGTTGGGGCGGGGGCGACCCGCGGGGAGCAGTTCTTC. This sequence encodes CSVGAGATRGEQFF.

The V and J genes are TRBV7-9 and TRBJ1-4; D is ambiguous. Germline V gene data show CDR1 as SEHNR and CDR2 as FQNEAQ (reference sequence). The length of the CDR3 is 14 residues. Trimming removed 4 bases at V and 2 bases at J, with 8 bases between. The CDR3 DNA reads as TGTGCCAGCAGCTACGTACCGACTAATGAAAAACTGTTTTTT. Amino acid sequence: CASSYVPTNEKLFF.

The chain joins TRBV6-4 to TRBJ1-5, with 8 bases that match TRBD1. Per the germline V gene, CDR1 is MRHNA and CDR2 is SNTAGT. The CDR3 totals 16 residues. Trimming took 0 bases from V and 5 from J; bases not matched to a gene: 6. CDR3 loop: CASSDSSRGQDQPQHF. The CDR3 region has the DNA TGTGCCAGCAGTGACTCGAGCAGGGGGCAAGATCAGCCCCAGCATTTT.

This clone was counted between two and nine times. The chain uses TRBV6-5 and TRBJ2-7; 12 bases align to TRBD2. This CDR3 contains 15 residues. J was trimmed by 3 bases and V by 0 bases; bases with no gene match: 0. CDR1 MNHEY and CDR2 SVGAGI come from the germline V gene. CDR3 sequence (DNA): TGTGCCAGCAGTTACTCGACTAGCGGGGGCTACGAGCAGTACTTC. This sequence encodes CASSYSTSGGYEQYF.